This TCR beta chain was sequenced for a study of T-cell reconstitution after alpha-beta-depleted transplantation in children. A library of TCRbeta sequences, prepared with unique molecular identifiers, was generated. MiXCR, applied by TCRdb to the PCR reads, yields one record per CDR3 protein. The table has 200,000 to 250,000 distinct CDR3 sequences, under 9.5% seen once. The trim removed 3 bases at V and 7 bases at J, leaving 2 bases unmatched. CDR1 is GTSNPN, CDR2 SVGIG, per germline (reference sequence). This CDR3 spans 12 amino acids. This clonotype was recorded a few times. The chain joins TRBV30 to TRBJ2-1, with 8 bases identical to TRBD2. This TCR came from a human donor who donated a stem cell graft to a child with acute lymphoblastic leukemia. Sequences were derived from PBMCs from the stem cell graft donor, sampled from the stem cell graft. The CDR3 is CAWSGGDNEQFF. The CDR3 nucleotides are TGTGCCTGGAGCGGGGGGGATAATGAGCAGTTCTTC.